This TCR beta chain derives from a study of blood T cell repertoires in COVID-19. The authors' processing: Nucleated cell number was recorded as an estimate derived from reference gene primer amplification. Assay used: immunoSEQ multiplex PCR; TCRdb lists only in-frame clones, some missing. For V, J and clone size, that table is used; D and trimming come from the DNA. The table lists around 230,000 clones, around 82% of them singletons, with roughly 7.6% in the top ten. CDR1 is MDHEN and CDR2 is SYDVKM in the germline V gene. V was clipped by 6 bases and J by 5 bases; unmatched bases: 11. CDR3 length equals 16 residues.

The sequence derives from a woman aged 45-65 years with acute or convalescent COVID-19. Sequenced input: peripheral blood. The chain uses TRBV28 and TRBJ1-3, with 9 bases that match TRBD1. This chain's CDR3 is CASSPHLGQGRNTIYF. The CDR3 region has the DNA TGTGCCAGCAGCCCCCACCTAGGACAGGGGCGAAACACCATATATTTT.